The clone carrying this T cell receptor beta chain has a count of ten or more. Its antigen remains unidentified. Amplification targeted the TCR beta CDR3 regions, with RNA transcripts as the source material. The first-round RT-PCR employed HTBI primers together with the Qiagen OneStep RT-PCR kit. A multiplex PCR was then performed as the second round. TCRdb used MiXCR to reprocess the multiplex PCR reads, holding one entry per CDR3 protein. This sample has approximately 460,000 distinct CDR3 sequences, with around 15% found just once. V was cut by 1 base and J by 0 bases, with 6 bases left in between. Germline V gene data show CDR1 as MNHNS and CDR2 as SASEGT. CDR3 length: 14 amino acids. Patients were diagnosed from clinical symptoms, serum thyroxine, TRAb, thyroid ultrasound and orbital computed tomography. These data come from a study of Graves' ophthalmopathy and Graves' hyperthyroidism. Study outcomes and limitations: Blood also held most thyroid clonotypes expanded above 0.001 frequency. Classification of ophthalmopathy versus stable hyperthyroidism by a 13-signature model yielded under 90% sensitivity and around 76% specificity. It was with approximately 70% sensitivity and just under 75% specificity that the model predicted ophthalmopathy progression.

The TCR comes from a woman aged 25 to 39 with Graves' ophthalmopathy. This chain uses TRBV6-1 with TRBJ1-1, with no clear D. Sample: blood. Here the CDR3 reads CASSEGGVNTEAFF. DNA for the CDR3: TGTGCCAGCAGTGAAGGGGGAGTGAACACTGAAGCTTTCTTT.